This TCR beta chain was observed in a study of circulating CD8 cells and anti-PD-1 response in melanoma. General study results and limits: A small cohort with few responders supplied the baseline and M1 comparisons.

Sorting of live CD3+CD8+TCRalphabeta+ cells by PD-1 and/or TIGIT gave four subsets. The QIAseq Immune Repertoire TCR panel built the libraries from roughly 16 ng of total RNA. TCRdb redid the calling of the reads with MiXCR, one entry per CDR3 protein. This table has hundreds of distinct CDR3 sequences, more than 6.5% appearing once. Germline assignment: CDR1 WSHSY and CDR2 SAAADI. Unmatched junction bases numbered 0, after V lost 4 bases and J lost 3 bases. The CDR3 runs 12 residues. This clonotype ranks as large (0.1 to 1%). Its antigen remains unidentified. The rearrangement links TRBV10-2 to TRBJ2-7, with 7 bases that match TRBD2. The sample in question was CD8+ T cells from PBMCs, obtained at baseline or after one month of anti-PD-1 therapy (not recorded which). The TCR originated in a human donor with melanoma. The CDR3 loop is CASSASGYEQYF. The CDR3 bases are TGCGCCAGCAGTGCTAGCGGCTACGAGCAGTACTTC.